The 16 T cell receptor beta chains reported below all come from one sample, sequenced in a study of graft-versus-host responses after intestinal transplantation. Using immunoSEQ multiplex PCR, the repertoire was profiled, and TCRdb retains in-frame clones only, with some absent. Seen here are around 18,000 clones, just under 95% observed once, and the top ten hold 0.75% to 0.9%. The source material was PBMCs, sampled 23 days after intestinal transplant. The receptors originated from a human patient who received an intestinal transplant, so some T cells may come from the graft donor.

The chain carries TRBV19 and TRBJ2-7, with 9 bases matching TRBD1. Germline trimming cut 3 bases from V and 5 bases from J; bases unmatched to any gene: 11. Germline CDR1 LNHDA, CDR2 SQIVND (reference sequence). This CDR3 contains 16 residues. CDR3 amino acids: CASSIGYRDRVHEQYF. CDR3 DNA sequence: TGTGCCAGTAGTATCGGGTACCGGGACAGGGTCCACGAGCAGTACTTC.

The V gene is TRBV18, the J gene TRBJ2-5; 9 bases are shared with TRBD2. The end of the DNA fits TRBJ2-7 better, so the J call may be wrong. Germline lookup yields CDR1 KGHSH and CDR2 LQKENI. The CDR3 has 15 residues. DNA for the CDR3: TGTGCCAGCTCACCAGGACTAGCGTACTCCTACGAGCAGTACTTC. Translation: CASSPGLAYSYEQYF.

V and J are TRBV27 and TRBJ2-7, with TRBD1 matching 10 bases. V dropped 4 bases and J dropped 3; count of bases not matched to a gene: 12. The germline V gene encodes CDR1 MNHEY and CDR2 SMNVEV (reference sequence). CDR3 length: 17 amino acids. CDR3 region: CASSSISGTGVLYEQYF. The CDR3 DNA sequence: TGTGCCAGCAGTTCCATCTCCGGGACAGGGGTCCTCTACGAGCAGTACTTC.

This clone was seen once. The chain recombines TRBV9 with TRBJ1-1; D may be TRBD1 (5 bases). Germline V gene data show CDR1 as SGDLS and CDR2 as YYNGEE. The CDR3 has 14 residues. V lost 2 bases and J 1 base, leaving 9 bases between the germline ends. The CDR3 DNA sequence: TGTGCCAGCAGCGTCCATGGACAGAACACTGAAGCTTTCTTT. It encodes CASSVHGQNTEAFF.

The chain uses TRBV7-2 and TRBJ2-6; 7 nucleotides line up with TRBD1. V dropped 2 bases and J dropped 0; count of bases not matched to a gene: 4. Germline V gives CDR1 SGHTA, CDR2 FQGNSA. The CDR3 spans 17 residues. The CDR3 DNA follows: TGTGCCAGCAGCTTAACGGGACAGTTCTCTGGGGCCAACGTCCTGACTTTC. Translated, it gives CASSLTGQFSGANVLTF.

The V and J genes are TRBV10-2 and TRBJ1-1; D remains ambiguous. With 6 bases removed from V and 3 bases from J, the gap between germline ends came to 11 bases. The CDR3 is 13 amino acids. The germline V gene has CDR1 WSHSY and CDR2 SAAADI. The CDR3 protein is CASRSDGHTEAFF. In DNA, the CDR3 is TGCGCCAGCAGATCGGATGGGCACACTGAAGCTTTCTTT.

This clone was observed a single time. This chain joins TRBV5-1 and TRBJ2-6; TRBD1 might be the D (5 bases). This CDR3 is 18 amino acids long. Germline V gives CDR1 SGHRS, CDR2 YFSETQ. Trimming stripped 5 bases from V and 0 bases from J, with 18 bases between. CDR3 amino acids: CASSPSGAPNSGANVLTF. The CDR3 DNA reads TGCGCCAGCAGTCCCTCTGGGGCACCCAACTCTGGGGCCAACGTCCTGACTTTC.

This sequence joins TRBV5-8 and TRBJ2-7; D remains ambiguous. Germline CDR1 is SGHTS and CDR2 is YDEGEE. This CDR3 has 12 amino acids. V gave up 2 bases and J gave up 2 bases, with 5 bases separating them. The CDR3 reads CASSFRTYEQYF. The CDR3 DNA is TGTGCCAGCAGCTTTAGGACCTACGAGCAGTACTTC.

The chain carries TRBV29-1 and TRBJ2-1; the D gene is possibly TRBD2 (6 bases). The CDR3 has 14 residues. V lost 6 bases and J lost 2, with 14 bases in between. Germline-derived CDR1 and CDR2 are SQVTM and ANQGSEA. In DNA form, the CDR3 reads TGCAGCGTATTTAGCGGTACAACCTACAATGAGCAGTTCTTC. Its protein product is CSVFSGTTYNEQFF.

The sample holds a few counts of this clone. The chain combines TRBV10-3 with TRBJ2-7, with D perhaps TRBD1 (5 bases). Trimming removed 2 bases from V and 2 bases from J, with 16 bases in between. The CDR3 covers 16 residues. From germline, CDR1 is ENHRY and CDR2 SYGVKD. The DNA of the CDR3 is TGTGCCATCAGTGAGCCCTTGGACACCCTAACCTACGAGCAGTACTTC. Amino acid sequence: CAISEPLDTLTYEQYF.

V and J are TRBV2 and TRBJ2-7; 10 bases fit TRBD2. This CDR3 is 14 amino acids long. Trimming removed 7 bases from V and 3 bases from J; junction bases left unmatched: 6. Per the germline V gene, CDR1 is SNHLY and CDR2 is FYNNEI. The CDR3 region is CASKGPSGGYEQYF. CDR3 nucleotide sequence: TGTGCCAGCAAGGGGCCTAGCGGGGGCTACGAGCAGTACTTC.

This chain joins TRBV11-3 and TRBJ1-5, with D possibly being TRBD1 (5 bases). The germline V gene encodes CDR1 SGHNT and CDR2 YENEEA. The V gene lost 7 bases and the J gene lost 6 bases, with 16 bases spanning the gap. The CDR3 contains 14 residues. In nucleotides, the CDR3 is TGTGCCAGCACCCCGAGAAAGAGGGGTCAGCCCCAGCATTTT. This encodes CASTPRKRGQPQHF.

The chain employs TRBV27 and TRBJ2-1; D gene uncertain. The CDR3 has 15 amino acids. V lost 2 bases, J lost 4 bases, and 12 bases lay in between. Germline V gene sequence: CDR1 MNHEY, CDR2 SMNVEV (reference sequence). CDR3 sequence: CASSLQSDRYNEQFF. The CDR3 nucleotides read TGTGCCAGCAGTTTACAAAGCGACCGATACAATGAGCAGTTCTTC.

This clone has only one observation. This chain joins TRBV6-5 and TRBJ1-1, with D unclear. CDR1 is MNHEY and CDR2 is SVGAGI in the germline V gene. The V gene lost 1 base and the J gene lost 0 bases, with 6 bases spanning the gap. The CDR3 has 14 residues. The CDR3 region is CASSYLDLNTEAFF. The CDR3 bases are TGTGCCAGCAGTTACTTGGACCTGAACACTGAAGCTTTCTTT.

The rearrangement links TRBV5-1 to TRBJ1-4; no clear D gene. The CDR3 totals 18 residues. The germline V gene encodes CDR1 SGHRS and CDR2 YFSETQ. Trimming shortened V by 1 base and J by 0 bases, and 16 bases separated the two germline ends. Here the CDR3 reads CASSLYEQPTATNEKLFF. As DNA, the CDR3 is TGCGCCAGCAGCTTGTACGAACAGCCGACCGCAACTAATGAAAAACTGTTTTTT.

The rearrangement joins TRBV4-1 to TRBJ2-3; 7 bases match TRBD2. CDR3 length equals 15 residues. Germline values: CDR1 MGHRA, CDR2 YSYEKL. The junction had 5 bases not matched to a gene; V was cut back by 4 bases and J by 1 base. The CDR3 region is CASSPSTSGTDTQYF. DNA of the CDR3: TGCGCCAGCAGCCCTTCCACTAGCGGCACAGATACGCAGTATTTT.